The 20 T cell receptor beta chains reported below all come from one sample, sequenced in a study of T cells in Graves' hyperthyroidism and ophthalmopathy. Amplified regions were TCR beta CDR3 sequences from RNA transcripts. During a first-round RT-PCR of the TCR CDR3, the HTBI primer set was used. In TCRdb, the multiplex PCR reads were re-called with MiXCR into one record per CDR3 protein. The table lists about 300,000 distinct CDR3 sequences, roughly 13% of them singletons. Sequenced material: blood. The receptors come from a woman aged 25 to 39 with Graves' hyperthyroidism that later progressed to Graves' ophthalmopathy.

Many counts were recorded for this clonotype. This sequence joins TRBV6-1 and TRBJ1-2; weak D call: TRBD1 (6 bases). The CDR3 loop spans 16 amino acids. Looked up from germline, CDR1 is MNHNS and CDR2 is SASEGT. V dropped 6 bases and J dropped 2 bases, with 19 bases sitting between them. CDR3 DNA sequence: TGTGCCAGCAGGTTAACGGGCGGACAGAGCAACTATGGCTACACCTTC. It specifies CASRLTGGQSNYGYTF.

The V gene is TRBV27, the J gene TRBJ2-2; no firm D call. V was trimmed by 6 bases and J by 1 base, leaving 9 bases between them. CDR1 and CDR2 (germline): MNHEY, SMNVEV (reference sequence). The CDR3 loop spans 14 amino acids. The CDR3 DNA reads as TGTGCCAGCAGGAGGACGGTGAACACCGGGGAGCTGTTTTTT. Protein sequence: CASRRTVNTGELFF.

This clonotype was recorded many times. The chain carries TRBV25-1 and TRBJ2-3, with a weak D call TRBD2 (6 bases). V lost 6 bases to trimming and J lost 3 bases, with 25 bases between them. CDR1 MGHDK and CDR2 SYGVNS come from the germline V gene. This CDR3 contains 18 residues. CDR3 bases: TGTGCCAGCAGGGGGCAGGGAGGCAGAATCGGTAGGACAGATACGCAGTATTTT. It encodes CASRGQGGRIGRTDTQYF.

This clonotype was observed at least ten times. The CDR3: CSARDLEGLRTEAFF. The DNA for the CDR3 is TGCAGTGCTAGAGATTTAGAGGGGCTCAGGACTGAAGCTTTCTTT. The gene calls are TRBV20-1 and TRBJ1-1; tentative D call: TRBD1 (5 bases). This CDR3 is 15 amino acids long. Trimming took off 0 bases at V and 5 bases at J, with 16 bases between the two ends. CDR1 is DFQATT, CDR2 SNEGSKA, per germline (reference sequence).

The chain has TRBV6-4 and TRBJ2-4; possible D gene TRBD1, 6 bases. Trimming took 10 bases from V and 2 from J, leaving 18 bases between them. CDR1 and CDR2 (germline): MRHNA, SNTAGT. The CDR3 consists of 15 residues. The chain's CDR3 is CATITGLSPKNIQYF. CDR3 nucleotide sequence: TGTGCCACTATAACAGGGCTCTCGCCCAAAAACATTCAGTACTTC.

This clonotype occurred many times. The rearrangement joins TRBV28 to TRBJ1-6; D unclear. This CDR3 comprises 15 residues. The V and J ends lost 3 bases and 10 bases respectively, with 16 bases between them. From germline, CDR1 is MDHEN and CDR2 SYDVKM. The CDR3 DNA sequence: TGTGCCAGCAGTTTTTTCGCGGGAACTAGGTCACCCCTCCACTTT. Amino acid sequence: CASSFFAGTRSPLHF.

This clonotype came up many times. The chain has TRBV27 and TRBJ1-1; TRBD1 might be the D (6 bases). The V and J ends lost 5 bases and 1 base respectively, with 11 bases between them. This CDR3 has 14 amino acids. CDR1 and CDR2 (germline): MNHEY, SMNVEV (reference sequence). This chain's CDR3 is CASSTRRGNTEAFF. Here the CDR3 DNA reads TGTGCCAGCAGTACGCGCAGGGGGAACACTGAAGCTTTCTTT.

This clonotype has at least ten counts. V usage is TRBV27 and J usage is TRBJ2-7; no clear D. The V end was cut by 6 bases, the J end by 0 bases, with 12 bases between. The CDR3 has 14 residues. CDR1 is MNHEY, CDR2 SMNVEV, per germline (reference sequence). The CDR3 DNA reads TGTGCCAGCAGGCCCTGGGCGCACTCCTACGAGCAGTACTTC. This codes for CASRPWAHSYEQYF.

The J gene is TRBJ2-7, the V gene TRBV19; the D gene is possibly TRBD1 (6 bases). The CDR3 sequence is 14 residues long. Per germline, CDR1 LNHDA and CDR2 SQIVND (reference sequence). V lost 3 bases and J 1 base, leaving 10 bases between the germline ends. The CDR3 coding sequence is TGTGCCAGTAGTATGCAGGGGCCATCCTACGAGCAGTACTTC. Its protein product is CASSMQGPSYEQYF.

Ten or more counts support this clonotype. The chain uses TRBV28 and TRBJ2-2; TRBD1 matches at 7 bases. J lost 3 bases, V lost 5 bases, and 12 bases had no gene match. The germline V gene has CDR1 MDHEN and CDR2 SYDVKM. The CDR3 runs 17 residues. The CDR3 is CASSSFTGQKYTGELFF. CDR3 DNA: TGTGCCAGCAGTAGTTTTACGGGACAGAAGTACACCGGGGAGCTGTTTTTT.

This clonotype was observed at least ten times. This chain joins TRBV11-2 and TRBJ2-3; 11 bases fit TRBD2. The germline V gene encodes CDR1 SGHAT and CDR2 FQNNGV. V lost 3 bases, J lost 3 bases, and 2 bases stayed unmatched. This CDR3 region has 15 residues. CDR3 amino acids: CASSLRLAGTDTQYF. In DNA, the CDR3 is TGTGCCAGCAGCTTGAGACTAGCGGGAACAGATACGCAGTATTTT.

This clonotype was seen at least ten times. This rearrangement joins TRBV13 to TRBJ2-7; 8 nucleotides agree with TRBD2. Losses at the gene ends were 3 bases for V and 5 bases for J; bases not matched to a gene: 9. The CDR3 is made up of 15 amino acids. CDR1 is PRHDT, CDR2 FYEKMQ, per germline (reference sequence). The CDR3 nucleotides are TGTGCCAGCAGCTTGTCGGGAGGGCCTGTGGACGAGCAGTACTTC. It translates to CASSLSGGPVDEQYF.

V is TRBV7-8 and J is TRBJ2-2, with a tentative D call TRBD2 (5 bases). Germline lookup yields CDR1 SGHVS and CDR2 FQNEAQ. Trimming took off 5 bases at V and 5 bases at J, with 15 bases between the two ends. This CDR3 is 15 amino acids long. The CDR3 sequence is CASSPKRIPTGELFF. For the CDR3, the DNA is TGTGCCAGCAGCCCAAAGCGGATACCAACCGGGGAGCTGTTTTTT.

This clonotype was observed a handful of times. The rearrangement joins TRBV6-2 or TRBV6-3 to TRBJ2-7; D tentatively fits TRBD1 or TRBD2 (6 bases each). The CDR3 runs 16 residues. The V gene's germline CDR1 is MNHEY and CDR2 SVGEGT. With 4 bases removed from V and 2 bases from J, the gap between germline ends came to 18 bases. The CDR3 bases are TGTGCCAGCAGTTTCGGTAGGGGGGACCGGACCTACGAGCAGTACTTC. Translating it yields CASSFGRGDRTYEQYF.

This clonotype appeared many times. V gene TRBV7-9 combines with J gene TRBJ2-3, with unresolved D. The CDR3 consists of 12 residues. Germline CDR1 and CDR2: SEHNR and FQNEAQ (reference sequence). V lost 6 bases and J 6 bases, leaving 10 bases between the germline ends. In DNA form, the CDR3 reads TGTGCCAGCAGTCCCACTTCGGATACGCAGTATTTT. It specifies CASSPTSDTQYF.

This clonotype has just a few counts. The chain carries TRBV4-1 and TRBJ2-3; D assignment may be TRBD1 or TRBD2 (5 bases each). Trimming took 4 bases from V and 0 from J, leaving 17 bases between them. The CDR3 runs to 17 residues. The germline CDR1 and CDR2 sequences are MGHRA and YSYEKL. Written as DNA, the CDR3 is TGCGCCAGCAGCCCACTTCGTTCGGGGACCAGCACAGATACGCAGTATTTT. It translates to CASSPLRSGTSTDTQYF.

The genes are TRBV6-5 and TRBJ1-5; D ambiguous. From germline, CDR1 is MNHEY and CDR2 SVGAGI. V lost 0 bases and J 5 bases, leaving 5 bases between the germline ends. The CDR3 sequence is 13 residues long. The CDR3 DNA reads as TGTGCCAGCAGTTACTCGGAAGATCAGCCCCAGCATTTT. Protein sequence: CASSYSEDQPQHF.

This clonotype has at least ten counts. The chain recombines TRBV30 with TRBJ2-7, with TRBD2 matching over 12 bases. The CDR3 length is 14 residues. The junction had 3 bases not matched to a gene; V was cut back by 0 bases and J by 6 bases. Germline CDR1 is GTSNPN and CDR2 is SVGIG (reference sequence). The CDR3 DNA is TGTGCCTGGAGTGTAACTAGCGGGGGGAGCGAGCAGTACTTC. Its protein product is CAWSVTSGGSEQYF.

This clonotype was recorded at least ten times. The V call is TRBV5-1, the J call TRBJ2-3, with 7 bases aligning to TRBD1. Germline V gene sequence: CDR1 SGHRS, CDR2 YFSETQ. The CDR3 length is 16 residues. J was trimmed by 0 bases and V by 5 bases; bases with no gene match: 9. This CDR3 is CASRQLGGRSTDTQYF. CDR3 bases: TGCGCCAGCAGGCAACTAGGGGGCCGGAGCACAGATACGCAGTATTTT. The full variable domain, with the rest looked up from reference TRBV5-1 and TRBJ2-3, is KAGVTQTPRYLIKTRGQQVTLSCSPISGHRSVSWYQQTPGQGLQFLFEYFSETQRNKGNFPGRFSGRQFSNSRSEMNVSTLELGDSALYLCASRQLGGRSTDTQYFGPGTRLTVL.

This clonotype appeared many times. The chain combines TRBV12-3 or TRBV12-4 with TRBJ2-2; D is possibly TRBD2 (5 bases). The ends were cut back, 5 bases at V and 0 bases at J, with 10 bases in the middle. The CDR3 totals 15 residues. CDR3: CASSTRGSNTGELFF. The CDR3 region has the DNA TGTGCCAGCAGTACACGGGGTTCGAACACCGGGGAGCTGTTTTTT.